This TCR beta chain was retrieved from a study of T cell responses to AZD1222 COVID-19 vaccine. Study outcomes and limitations: Spike-wide coverage was observed for vaccine-associated CD4 TCRs, with dominant responses at 160-218 and 743-854.

CDR3 size: 13 residues. V shed 6 bases, J shed 5 bases, and the junction held 2 bases outside the gene matches. Repertoires were generated with immunoSEQ multiplex PCR, while TCRdb's copy carries only in-frame clones and drops some. The sample contains 120,000 or so clones, more than 70% of which appear only once. On this clone: The antigen is undetermined.

The sample in question was peripheral blood, obtained on day 0 of AZD1222 vaccination. This sequence originates from an adult in good health. V usage is TRBV12-3 or TRBV12-4 and J usage is TRBJ2-7, with 12 bases lining up with TRBD2. The CDR3 sequence is CASRLAGGNEQYF. The DNA of the CDR3 is TGTGCCAGCAGACTAGCGGGAGGTAACGAGCAGTACTTC.